Below, one TCR beta chain is given with its context. The treatment is: around 19 received Ad26.COV2.S at low or high dose, single or two shots; 5 received placebo; per-sample allocation not given. Sampling was done on day 63 after the first vaccine or placebo injection. Clones were sequenced by immunoSEQ multiplex PCR, and TCRdb holds only the in-frame ones, with some missing. The sample shows about 350,000 clones, less than 90% of them seen only once. The record originates from a study of Ad26.COV2.S vaccination and SARS-CoV-2 variants. The sequence was collected from a person aged 18-65 years who received the Ad26.COV2.S COVID-19 vaccine or a placebo. The sequences come from peripheral blood, collected in a trial of Ad26.COV2.S vaccine versus placebo.

CDR3 region: CASSWGQASSYEQYF. CDR3 sequence (DNA): TGTGCCAGCAGTTGGGGACAGGCGAGCTCCTACGAGCAGTACTTC. The chain links TRBV7-2 to TRBJ2-7, with TRBD1 matching over 8 bases. This CDR3 has 15 amino acids. Per germline, CDR1 SGHTA and CDR2 FQGNSA. V gave up 6 bases and J gave up 0 bases; unmatched junction bases: 7.